This TCR beta chain is from a study of sequential checkpoint blockade in melanoma. Study context: Each arm's sequence ended with maintenance nivolumab.

The treatment here: randomized to nivolumab then ipilimumab (arm A) or the reverse (arm B). Live CD3+CD8+ CD19− CD56− cells were sorted from PBMCs. The method was immunoSEQ multiplex PCR; TCRdb's version includes in-frame clones alone and lacks a portion of them. The sample has under 4,000 clones, less than 75% seen once; the top ten hold roughly 20%. Between the trimmed V and J ends, which lost 2 bases and 3 bases, there was a span of 13 bases. Germline V gene data show CDR1 as PRHDT and CDR2 as FYEKMQ (reference sequence). The length of the CDR3 is 15 residues. The chain uses TRBV13 and TRBJ1-2; weak D call: TRBD1 (6 bases). The source was CD8+ T cells sorted from blood (inferred from file names), collected from a patient given nivolumab and ipilimumab in sequence. The origin of this receptor is a human patient with melanoma. Some clones in this sample may be carry-over from other donors' samples. CDR3 amino acids: CASSLSTGMHYGYTF. For the CDR3, the DNA is TGTGCCAGCAGCTTATCTACAGGGATGCACTATGGCTACACCTTC.